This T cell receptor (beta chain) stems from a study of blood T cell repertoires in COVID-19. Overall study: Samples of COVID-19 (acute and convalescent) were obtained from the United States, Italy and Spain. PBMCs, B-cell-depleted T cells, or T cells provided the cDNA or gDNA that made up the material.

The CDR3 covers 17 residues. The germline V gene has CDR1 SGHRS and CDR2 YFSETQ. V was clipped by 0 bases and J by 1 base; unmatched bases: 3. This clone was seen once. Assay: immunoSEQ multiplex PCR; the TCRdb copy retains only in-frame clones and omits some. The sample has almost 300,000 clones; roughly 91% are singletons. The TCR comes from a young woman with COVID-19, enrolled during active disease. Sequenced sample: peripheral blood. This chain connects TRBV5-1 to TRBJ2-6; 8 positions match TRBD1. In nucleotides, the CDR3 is TGCGCCAGCAGCTTGGGCCAGGGGGCGTCTGGGGCCAACGTCCTGACTTTC. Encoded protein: CASSLGQGASGANVLTF.